Presented here are 20 T cell receptor beta chains from one specimen sequenced in a study of T cell repertoires and HLA-DP antigens. HeLa cells expressing allogeneic DPB1 restimulated the approximately 15-day-expanded CD4+ cells for 24 h. Retrovirally transduced HeLa cells with HLA-DPA1/DPB1, HLA-DM, invariant chain and CD80 served as stimulators. Libraries were prepared by immunoSEQ multiplex PCR; TCRdb keeps only in-frame clonotypes and omits some of them. This repertoire shows about 2,500 clones, around 71% found once; its top ten account for around 50%. The sequenced sample was CD137- CD4+ T cells from cultured PBMCs. Receptor source: a man aged 55 to 70 in good health and CMV-seronegative.

The chain links TRBV15 to TRBJ2-1; 8 positions agree with TRBD2. V lost 1 base to trimming and J lost 5 bases; unmatched junction nucleotides: 7. The CDR3 covers 16 residues. Germline V gene sequence: CDR1 LNHNV, CDR2 YYDKDF (reference sequence). CDR3 amino acids: CATSRGSGGWDNEQFF. The CDR3 DNA is TGTGCCACCAGCAGAGGATCGGGAGGGTGGGACAATGAGCAGTTCTTC.

The chain couples TRBV18 to TRBJ2-5; maybe TRBD1 (5 bases). V was pared by 4 bases and J by 1 base, with 10 bases between. This CDR3 contains 14 residues. The V gene's germline CDR1 is KGHSH and CDR2 LQKENI. CDR3 nucleotides: TGTGCCAGCTCACTCCTAGACAGCCAAGAGACCCAGTACTTC. Amino acid sequence: CASSLLDSQETQYF.

This clone occurred once. The rearrangement links TRBV5-4 to TRBJ2-1, with TRBD2 matching over 11 bases. Trimming at V came to 4 bases and at J to 9 bases, leaving 12 bases not matched to a gene. The CDR3 has 16 amino acids. Germline CDR1 is SGHNT and CDR2 is YYREEE (reference sequence). The CDR3 DNA follows: TGTGCCAGCAGCCTCGGGCTAGCGGGGGGTCTGGGTGAGCAGTTCTTC. Protein product: CASSLGLAGGLGEQFF.

The CDR3 is CASSTGRGNEQFF. The CDR3, as DNA: TGTGCCAGCAGTACCGGACGGGGCAATGAGCAGTTCTTC. V usage is TRBV6-1 and J usage is TRBJ2-1, with a weak D call TRBD2 (5 bases). V was pared by 5 bases and J by 6 bases, with 11 bases between. Germline V lookup: CDR1 MNHNS, CDR2 SASEGT. The CDR3 spans 13 residues.

The V gene is TRBV27, the J gene TRBJ2-1, with TRBD2 matching 8 bases. Germline V gives CDR1 MNHEY, CDR2 SMNVEV (reference sequence). The CDR3 extends over 17 amino acids. Trimming took 0 bases from V and 6 from J; bases not matched to a gene: 10. CDR3 coding DNA: TGTGCCAGCAGTTTATCGGATCCCGGGACTAGGGCCAATGAGCAGTTCTTC. It yields the protein CASSLSDPGTRANEQFF.

The J gene is TRBJ2-2, the V gene TRBV2; either TRBD1 or TRBD2 may fit D (5 bases each). The V and J ends lost 5 bases and 3 bases respectively, with 10 bases between them. The CDR3 contains 14 residues. The germline V gene encodes CDR1 SNHLY and CDR2 FYNNEI. The CDR3 bases are TGTGCCAGCAGTACAGAGGGGTACACCGGGGAGCTGTTTTTT. This sequence encodes CASSTEGYTGELFF.

Only a few counts were recorded for this clone. The V call is TRBV27, the J call TRBJ1-6; TRBD1 matches at 8 bases. The CDR3 spans 17 residues. CDR1 and CDR2 (germline): MNHEY, SMNVEV (reference sequence). Unmatched junction bases numbered 8, after V lost 7 bases and J lost 0 bases. The CDR3 bases are TGTGCCAGCACCCGTGGACAGGGCAGCTCCTATAATTCACCCCTCCACTTT. Amino acids: CASTRGQGSSYNSPLHF.

The genes are TRBV18 and TRBJ1-1, with D maybe TRBD1 (6 bases). CDR1 is KGHSH, CDR2 LQKENI, per germline. This CDR3 region has 14 residues. V gave up 2 bases and J gave up 3 bases, with 10 bases separating them. In DNA form, the CDR3 reads TGTGCCAGCTCACCAGGGGGGGGCCACACTGAAGCTTTCTTT. Its protein is CASSPGGGHTEAFF.

For the CDR3, the DNA is TGTGCCAGCTCGGGGTCCCTCTACAATGAGCAGTTCTTC. This translates into CASSGSLYNEQFF. The genes are TRBV2 and TRBJ2-1; D is possibly TRBD2 (5 bases). The CDR3 has 13 amino acids. Germline lookup yields CDR1 SNHLY and CDR2 FYNNEI. V gave up 8 bases and J gave up 3 bases, with 11 bases separating them.

This clone ranks as large. The gene calls are TRBV7-2 and TRBJ2-5, with D perhaps being TRBD1 or TRBD2 (6 bases each). The CDR3 totals 15 residues. Germline V gives CDR1 SGHTA, CDR2 FQGNSA. V lost 7 bases to trimming and J lost 3 bases, with 18 bases between them. The CDR3 is CASNLQGGREETQYF. The CDR3, as DNA: TGTGCCAGCAACCTACAGGGAGGTCGGGAAGAGACCCAGTACTTC.

There are a few counts of this clone. Here the CDR3 reads CASSLQNMNTEAFF. The CDR3, as DNA: TGTGCCAGCAGCTTACAGAACATGAACACTGAAGCTTTCTTT. The V and J genes are TRBV7-9 and TRBJ1-1; no firm D call. Trimming left V 2 bases short and J 0 bases short, with 7 bases between. There are 14 residues in the CDR3. The germline V gene encodes CDR1 SEHNR and CDR2 FQNEAQ (reference sequence).

This rearrangement joins TRBV7-2 to TRBJ1-1; D may be TRBD1 (6 bases). V was pared by 0 bases and J by 1 base, with 21 bases between. CDR3 length: 19 amino acids. CDR1 and CDR2 from the germline V gene are SGHTA and FQGNSA. The CDR3 here is CASSLAYPGGGRTNTEAFF. CDR3 DNA: TGTGCCAGCAGCTTAGCGTATCCCGGCGGGGGGCGCACGAACACTGAAGCTTTCTTT.

V usage is TRBV7-5 and J usage is TRBJ1-1. TRBV7-5 is described as a pseudogene. CDR3 size: 15 residues. The CDR3 coding sequence is TGTGCCAGCAGCTTAGACGGGTCAGTGAACACTGAAGCTTTCTTT. Its translation: CASSLDGSVNTEAFF.

In regard to this clone: One end of the junction does not line up with germline, which may come from a read error. This sample includes further DNA sequences coding for the same CDR3. The V call is TRBV7-2, the J call TRBJ1-5; unclear D gene. The CDR3 sequence is 13 residues long. The germline gives CDR1 SGHTA, CDR2 FQGNSA. The CDR3 coding sequence is TGTGCCAGCAGCTTGGCAGGTGTAGGGCCCCAACATTTT. It yields the protein CASSLAGVGPQHF.

The chain is built from TRBV18 and TRBJ2-6; the D is unclear. This CDR3 has 16 amino acids. The V end was cut by 2 bases, the J end by 0 bases, with 8 bases between. In germline, CDR1 is KGHSH, CDR2 LQKENI. CDR3 nucleotide sequence: TGTGCCAGCTCACCAAACAGCCCCTCTGGGGCCAACGTCCTGACTTTC. Translated: CASSPNSPSGANVLTF. Supplemented by reference TRBV18 and TRBJ2-6, the full variable domain reads NAGVMQNPRHLVRRRGQEARLRCSPMKGHSHVYWYRQLPEEGLKFMVYLQKENIIDESGMPKERFSAEFPKEGPSILRIQQVVRGDSAAYFCASSPNSPSGANVLTFGAGSRLTVL.

The chain employs TRBV7-9 and TRBJ2-3, with D perhaps matching TRBD1 or TRBD2 (5 bases each). The CDR3 runs to 13 residues. CDR1 and CDR2 from the germline V gene are SEHNR and FQNEAQ (reference sequence). V dropped 5 bases and J dropped 2 bases, with 8 bases sitting between them. CDR3 residues: CASSLGTTDTQYF. The CDR3 region has the DNA TGTGCCAGCAGCCTCGGGACCACAGATACGCAGTATTTT. Combining the CDR3 with reference TRBV7-9 and TRBJ2-3 gives the whole variable domain DTGVSQNPRHKITKRGQNVTFRCDPISEHNRLYWYRQTLGQGPEFLTYFQNEAQLEKSRLLSDRFSAERPKGSFSTLEIQRTEQGDSAMYLCASSLGTTDTQYFGPGTRLTVL.

This clone was found once. V usage is TRBV7-9 and J usage is TRBJ1-1; weak D call: TRBD1 (5 bases). Germline V lookup: CDR1 SEHNR, CDR2 FQNEAQ (reference sequence). The germline V and J ends were trimmed by 6 bases and 1 base, with 12 bases remaining between them. This CDR3 contains 14 residues. Written as DNA, the CDR3 is TGTGCCAGCAGTCAAACAGGACCGAACACTGAAGCTTTCTTT. Translated, it gives CASSQTGPNTEAFF.

Here the CDR3 reads CASSVTSGGAAGELFF. In nucleotides, the CDR3 is TGTGCCAGCAGCGTGACTAGCGGGGGGGCCGCCGGGGAGCTGTTTTTT. The chain has TRBV5-4 and TRBJ2-2; TRBD2 matches 14 bases. Germline CDR1 SGHNT, CDR2 YYREEE (reference sequence). This CDR3 comprises 16 residues. Unmatched junction bases numbered 5, after V lost 4 bases and J lost 6 bases.

V gene TRBV5-1 combines with J gene TRBJ1-1; D unclear. Germline V gives CDR1 SGHRS, CDR2 YFSETQ. Trimming removed 1 base at V and 1 base at J, with 5 bases between. This CDR3 is 13 amino acids long. The CDR3 sequence is CASSLSPNTEAFF. The CDR3 nucleotides read TGCGCCAGCAGCTTGTCCCCGAACACTGAAGCTTTCTTT. The variable domain in full, completed from reference TRBV5-1 and TRBJ1-1, reads KAGVTQTPRYLIKTRGQQVTLSCSPISGHRSVSWYQQTPGQGLQFLFEYFSETQRNKGNFPGRFSGRQFSNSRSEMNVSTLELGDSALYLCASSLSPNTEAFFGQGTRLTVV.

This clone is large within its sample. The rearrangement uses TRBV7-9 and TRBJ2-7, with 10 bases that match TRBD2. The CDR3 spans 15 residues. Germline CDR1 and CDR2: SEHNR and FQNEAQ (reference sequence). Losses at the gene ends were 5 bases for V and 5 bases for J; bases not matched to a gene: 9. The DNA for the CDR3 is TGTGCCAGCAGCCCCGGGGGGACTAGCGCCGACGAGCAGTACTTC. Its translation: CASSPGGTSADEQYF. The full variable domain, its missing parts supplied by reference TRBV7-9 and TRBJ2-7, is DTGVSQNPRHKITKRGQNVTFRCDPISEHNRLYWYRQTLGQGPEFLTYFQNEAQLEKSRLLSDRFSAERPKGSFSTLEIQRTEQGDSAMYLCASSPGGTSADEQYFGPGTRLTVT.